This TCR beta chain derives from a study of OX40 agonist ivuxolimab in advanced cancers. Study at large: People in dose escalation had one of these cancers: hepatocellular carcinoma, melanoma, renal cell or head and neck cancer. Overall study findings and caveats: Among the least clonally expanded were partial responders at 0.1-3.0 mg/kg. CD4+ and CD8+ T cells in blood underwent clonal expansion by week 6 at 0.1 to 3.0 mg/kg.

Any history of autoimmune disease or systemic immunosuppression disqualified patients. This clone has a handful of counts. The antigen is undetermined. V lost 3 bases to trimming and J lost 5 bases, with 11 bases between them. This CDR3 contains 14 residues. Germline CDR1 reads SGHAT; CDR2 reads FQDESV (reference sequence). The data were produced by immunoSEQ multiplex PCR, yet TCRdb's version contains in-frame clones alone and is incomplete. Of some 40,000 clones in the sample, 92% were seen once. The sample here was CD4+ or CD8+ T cells sorted from blood, taken in a trial of the OX40 agonist ivuxolimab. V usage is TRBV11-1 and J usage is TRBJ2-1, with D possibly matching TRBD2 (6 bases). The sequence came from an adult with an advanced solid tumor such as melanoma, head and neck, liver or kidney cancer. The DNA for the CDR3 is TGTGCCAGCAGCTTCGGGACTGCAGACAATGAGCAGTTCTTC. It yields the protein CASSFGTADNEQFF.